This entry lists 18 T cell receptor beta chains sequenced from one sample in a study of T cells in Graves' hyperthyroidism and ophthalmopathy. The source material, RNA transcripts, was used to amplify TCR beta CDR3 regions. In the first-round RT-PCR of the TCR CDR3, the HTBI primer set was used. TCRdb analysed the multiplex PCR reads with MiXCR anew, one entry per CDR3 protein. Among about 320,000 distinct CDR3 sequences, over 15% were seen once, and the ten largest hold around a third. The material sequenced was blood. These receptors were collected from a man aged 25 to 40 with Graves' hyperthyroidism.

DNA of the CDR3: TGTGCCAGCAGTTTTAGGGGGGCCATGAACGAGCAGTACTTC. This translates into CASSFRGAMNEQYF. V usage is TRBV27 and J usage is TRBJ2-7, with D perhaps being TRBD1 or TRBD2 (6 bases each). CDR3 length: 14 amino acids. The germline gives CDR1 MNHEY, CDR2 SMNVEV (reference sequence). Trimming removed 3 bases at V and 5 bases at J, with 14 bases between.

The sample holds a few counts of this clonotype. CDR3 sequence: CSVAPRDQGEQYF. CDR3 in DNA: TGCAGCGTTGCCCCCCGGGATCAGGGCGAGCAGTACTTC. The chain combines TRBV29-1 with TRBJ2-7; either TRBD1 or TRBD2 may fit D (5 bases each). From germline, CDR1 is SQVTM and CDR2 ANQGSEA. The CDR3 totals 13 residues. The V gene lost 4 bases and the J gene lost 6 bases, with 16 bases spanning the gap.

This chain connects TRBV4-1 to TRBJ2-5, with D perhaps TRBD1 (7 bases). The germline gives CDR1 MGHRA, CDR2 YSYEKL. The CDR3 covers 19 residues. V was pared by 0 bases and J by 5 bases, with 25 bases between. CDR3 bases: TGCGCCAGCAGCCAAGACCCGGAGGGGGCGCCGTCGAGTCGTGAGACCCAGTACTTC. Protein: CASSQDPEGAPSSRETQYF.

The rearrangement joins TRBV6-5 to TRBJ2-7; possible D gene TRBD2, 7 bases. CDR1 and CDR2 (germline): MNHEY, SVGAGI. V gave up 2 bases and J gave up 0 bases, with 11 bases separating them. The CDR3 totals 15 residues. CDR3 loop: CASSYIGGRSYEQYF. CDR3 bases: TGTGCCAGCAGTTACATCGGGGGGCGCTCCTACGAGCAGTACTTC.

This clonotype occurred once. The chain employs TRBV7-9 and TRBJ2-1; TRBD2 matches at 11 bases. V shed 10 bases, J shed 6 bases, and the junction held 11 bases outside the gene matches. This CDR3 comprises 15 residues. Per the germline V gene, CDR1 is SEHNR and CDR2 is FQNEAQ (reference sequence). This CDR3 is CATPTSGTSRNEQFF. CDR3 in DNA: TGTGCCACCCCGACTAGCGGGACGTCACGCAATGAGCAGTTCTTC.

There are many counts of this clonotype. The genes are TRBV28 and TRBJ2-7, with D uncertain. CDR3 length equals 10 residues. V was clipped by 8 bases and J by 3 bases, with 5 bases between them. CDR1 MDHEN and CDR2 SYDVKM come from the germline V gene. CDR3 in amino acids: CASGVYEQYF. The CDR3 nucleotides are TGTGCCAGCGGCGTCTACGAGCAGTACTTC.

This clonotype was counted a few times. The chain combines TRBV15 with TRBJ2-1; 14 bases align to TRBD2. From germline, CDR1 is LNHNV and CDR2 YYDKDF (reference sequence). CDR3 size: 18 residues. Losses at the gene ends were 1 base for V and 8 bases for J; bases not matched to a gene: 10. CDR3: CATSRAGGLAGVSDEQFF. DNA for the CDR3: TGTGCCACCAGCAGAGCGGGGGGACTAGCGGGAGTAAGCGATGAGCAGTTCTTC.

This clonotype was seen more than once but under ten times. This chain uses TRBV5-1 with TRBJ1-1; D perhaps matches TRBD1 (5 bases). The germline V gene encodes CDR1 SGHRS and CDR2 YFSETQ. Trimming removed 1 base from V and 3 bases from J, with 10 bases in between. This CDR3 spans 14 amino acids. The CDR3: CASSLWLGDTEAFF. For the CDR3, the DNA is TGCGCCAGCAGCTTGTGGCTGGGGGACACTGAAGCTTTCTTT.

This clonotype was seen a few times. This may stem from a read error, because a much larger clone lies one nucleotide away. This sequence joins TRBV3-1 and TRBJ2-1; D call uncertain. The CDR3 runs to 13 residues. V was trimmed by 0 bases and J by 8 bases, leaving 8 bases between them. Germline-derived CDR1 and CDR2 are LGHDT and YNNKEL (reference sequence). CDR3 nucleotide sequence: TGTGCCAGCAGCCAAGAAGTCCAGGATGAGCAGTTCTTC. Amino acid sequence: CASSQEVQDEQFF.

The chain is built from TRBV6-2 or TRBV6-3 and TRBJ1-6; 7 bases match TRBD1. The V segment lost 6 bases and the J segment 10 bases; nucleotides outside the gene matches: 6. From germline, CDR1 is MNHEY and CDR2 SVGEGT. The CDR3 consists of 13 residues. Here the CDR3 reads CASSSGGRSPLHF. In nucleotides, the CDR3 is TGTGCCAGCAGCTCAGGGGGGAGGTCACCCCTCCACTTT.

V is TRBV4-2 and J is TRBJ2-7, with D unresolved. Germline V gene data show CDR1 as LGHNA and CDR2 as YNFKEQ. The CDR3 is 14 amino acids. V lost 0 bases and J lost 2, with 8 bases in between. The CDR3 region is CASSQDRLAYEQYF. The CDR3 bases are TGTGCCAGCAGCCAAGATCGGCTCGCCTACGAGCAGTACTTC.

The chain carries TRBV9 and TRBJ2-3; TRBD1 matches 11 bases. Per the germline V gene, CDR1 is SGDLS and CDR2 is YYNGEE. Trimming at V came to 6 bases and at J to 2 bases, leaving 8 bases not matched to a gene. The CDR3 extends over 16 amino acids. The DNA for the CDR3 is TGTGCCAGCACACCCGACGGACAGGGGGCCACAGATACGCAGTATTTT. It translates to CASTPDGQGATDTQYF. The complete variable domain, with remaining parts taken from reference TRBV9 and TRBJ2-3, reads DSGVTQTPKHLITATGQRVTLRCSPRSGDLSVYWYQQSLDQGLQFLIQYYNGEERAKGNILERFSAQQFPDLHSELNLSSLELGDSALYFCASTPDGQGATDTQYFGPGTRLTVL.

A note on this clonotype: This sequence may be a read error, since a much larger clone differs from it by one base. The CDR3: CASGRESYNEQFF. The CDR3 DNA follows: TGTGCCAGCGGGCGGGAATCCTACAATGAGCAGTTCTTC. The V and J genes are TRBV7-2 and TRBJ2-1, with D possibly TRBD2 on 6 matching bases. Trimming shortened V by 8 bases and J by 1 base, and 9 bases separated the two germline ends. CDR3 size: 13 residues. Germline V gene sequence: CDR1 SGHTA, CDR2 FQGNSA.

In this sample, this clonotype turned up many times. The V and J genes are TRBV3-1 and TRBJ2-7; 8 positions match TRBD2. V dropped 1 base and J dropped 7; count of bases not matched to a gene: 9. The CDR3 length is 15 residues. Per the germline V gene, CDR1 is LGHDT and CDR2 is YNNKEL (reference sequence). CDR3 coding DNA: TGTGCCAGCAGCCAAGGGGGAGCGGGAGCGGATGAGCAGTACTTC. Residues: CASSQGGAGADEQYF.

This clonotype was counted between two and nine times. The CDR3 spells CASSQDLAGKNIQYF. CDR3 nucleotides: TGCGCCAGCAGCCAAGATTTAGCAGGCAAAAACATTCAGTACTTC. The chain links TRBV4-1 to TRBJ2-4; no clear D gene. Trimming took 0 bases from V and 3 from J, leaving 9 bases between them. CDR1 is MGHRA and CDR2 is YSYEKL in the germline V gene. This CDR3 comprises 15 residues.

This clonotype appeared many times. The V and J genes are TRBV12-5 and TRBJ2-1; 8 nucleotides line up with TRBD2. CDR1 and CDR2 (germline): LGHNT, FRNRAP. V lost 3 bases and J lost 6; bases outside the gene matches: 4. The length of the CDR3 is 14 residues. The CDR3 bases are TGTGCTAGTGGTTTAAGCGGGAGTCCCAATGAGCAGTTCTTC. Residues: CASGLSGSPNEQFF.

This clonotype was seen ten or more times. The V call is TRBV7-2, the J call TRBJ1-6, with 7 positions matching TRBD1. CDR1 is SGHTA, CDR2 FQGNSA, per germline. The CDR3 loop spans 13 amino acids. V trimming: 9 bases; J trimming: 7 bases; junction bases outside the gene matches: 6. The CDR3 here is CASTGTANSPLHF. CDR3 bases: TGTGCCAGTACCGGGACAGCAAATTCACCCCTCCACTTT.

This clonotype was observed many times. This chain links TRBV2 with TRBJ2-7; D is possibly TRBD2 (5 bases). Germline V gene lookup returns CDR1 SNHLY and CDR2 FYNNEI. Trimming removed 1 base at V and 7 bases at J, with 11 bases between. The CDR3 is 13 residues long. This CDR3 reads CASSEGLALEQYF. The CDR3 DNA sequence: TGTGCCAGCAGTGAAGGGCTAGCATTAGAGCAGTACTTC. Drawing the rest from reference TRBV2 and TRBJ2-7, the complete variable domain is EPEVTQTPSHQVTQMGQEVILRCVPISNHLYFYWYRQILGQKVEFLVSFYNNEISEKSEIFDDQFSVERPDGSNFTLKIRSTKLEDSAMYFCASSEGLALEQYFGPGTRLTVT.